These 30 T cell receptor beta chains were all obtained from the same sample, sequenced in a study of cytomegalovirus exposure and HLA in healthy donors. PCR amplification relied on 60 Vbeta primers (plus 13 Jbeta primers). TCRdb keeps only in-frame clones here, not all; method: immunoSEQ multiplex PCR. The sample lists approximately 250,000 clones, approximately 84% occurring once. Sequencing used PBMCs. Receptor source: a girl aged 2 to 10 in good health and CMV-seronegative.

The rearrangement uses TRBV7-9 and TRBJ2-7, with a possible D match to TRBD1 (6 bases). Germline V gene sequence: CDR1 SEHNR, CDR2 FQNEAQ (reference sequence). V shed 1 base and J shed 4 bases, with 14 bases lying between them. This CDR3 region has 15 residues. CDR3 coding DNA: TGTGCCAGCAGCTTAGACAGGGCCCGGGTTTACGAGCAGTACTTC. Protein product: CASSLDRARVYEQYF.

The chain links TRBV7-8 to TRBJ2-7; TRBD1 aligns across 10 bases. The CDR3 extends over 15 amino acids. Per germline, CDR1 SGHVS and CDR2 FQNEAQ. Trimming cost V 3 bases and J 2 bases; bases outside gene matches: 4. CDR3 coding DNA: TGTGCCAGCAGCTTTAGGACAGGGGGGCCCTACGAGCAGTACTTC. This encodes CASSFRTGGPYEQYF.

The gene calls are TRBV6-4 and TRBJ2-5, with TRBD2 matching over 11 bases. After removal of 9 bases from V and 1 base from J, the junction contained 4 bases not matched to a gene. This CDR3 comprises 14 residues. Germline loops: CDR1 MRHNA, CDR2 SNTAGT. In nucleotides, the CDR3 is TGTGCCAGGAATAGCGGGGGGGCCCAAGAGACCCAGTACTTC. This sequence encodes CARNSGGAQETQYF.

This clone occurred once. The chain couples TRBV30 to TRBJ2-7; 13 nucleotides agree with TRBD2. Germline values: CDR1 GTSNPN, CDR2 SVGIG (reference sequence). J gave up 3 bases and V 2 bases, and 7 bases lay outside the gene matches. The CDR3 loop spans 16 amino acids. CDR3 nucleotides: TGTGCCTGGAGTCCCCCGGGACTAGCGGGACACTACGAGCAGTACTTC. Translated: CAWSPPGLAGHYEQYF.

This clone turned up a few times. J is TRBJ2-5 and V is TRBV19; D is ambiguous. Germline assignment: CDR1 LNHDA and CDR2 SQIVND (reference sequence). The CDR3 runs 16 residues. V was trimmed by 3 bases and J by 5 bases, leaving 19 bases between them. CDR3 in DNA: TGTGCCAGTAGTATTTCTTTTAGACCGGTCGGGGAGACCCAGTACTTC. It specifies CASSISFRPVGETQYF.

The chain employs TRBV6-5 and TRBJ2-7, with TRBD1 matching 8 bases. Germline assignment: CDR1 MNHEY and CDR2 SVGAGI. The CDR3 sequence is 14 residues long. With V trimmed by 6 bases and J by 3 bases, 7 bases remained unmatched. CDR3 nucleotide sequence: TGTGCCAGCAGCCTGGACAGGGTTGACTACGAGCAGTACTTC. Protein: CASSLDRVDYEQYF.

The chain links TRBV5-1 to TRBJ2-7, with 9 bases aligning to TRBD2. The CDR3 loop spans 15 amino acids. V shed 7 bases, J shed 2 bases, and the junction held 10 bases outside the gene matches. Germline loops: CDR1 SGHRS, CDR2 YFSETQ. The CDR3 coding sequence is TGCGCCAGCCGGGGGGGGCTAGCGGGGCCCTACGAGCAGTACTTC. This gives the protein CASRGGLAGPYEQYF. The full variable domain, rest sourced from reference TRBV5-1 and TRBJ2-7, is KAGVTQTPRYLIKTRGQQVTLSCSPISGHRSVSWYQQTPGQGLQFLFEYFSETQRNKGNFPGRFSGRQFSNSRSEMNVSTLELGDSALYLCASRGGLAGPYEQYFGPGTRLTVT.

The chain joins TRBV9 to TRBJ2-3; 10 positions match TRBD2. Germline V CDR1 and CDR2: SGDLS, YYNGEE. Germline trimming cut 0 bases from V and 4 bases from J; bases unmatched to any gene: 8. CDR3 size: 17 residues. The CDR3 here is CASSVGPSGSVSDTQYF. The CDR3 region has the DNA TGTGCCAGCAGCGTAGGTCCTAGCGGGAGTGTTTCAGATACGCAGTATTTT. The complete variable domain, with remaining parts taken from reference TRBV9 and TRBJ2-3, reads DSGVTQTPKHLITATGQRVTLRCSPRSGDLSVYWYQQSLDQGLQFLIQYYNGEERAKGNILERFSAQQFPDLHSELNLSSLELGDSALYFCASSVGPSGSVSDTQYFGPGTRLTVL.

The V gene is TRBV19, the J gene TRBJ2-7, with 7 bases aligning to TRBD2. V was clipped by 3 bases and J by 3 bases; unmatched bases: 5. The CDR3 consists of 14 residues. Germline assignment: CDR1 LNHDA and CDR2 SQIVND (reference sequence). For the CDR3, the DNA is TGTGCCAGTAGTATGTGGCGGGAGTACTACGAGCAGTACTTC. Protein: CASSMWREYYEQYF.

The chain combines TRBV30 with TRBJ2-7; D may be TRBD2 (6 bases). Germline V gene lookup returns CDR1 GTSNPN and CDR2 SVGIG (reference sequence). The ends were cut back, 4 bases at V and 0 bases at J, with 16 bases in the middle. The length of the CDR3 is 15 residues. DNA of the CDR3: TGTGCCTGGAAACCGGGACTCAGATTCTCCTACGAGCAGTACTTC. It is translated as CAWKPGLRFSYEQYF.

This chain connects TRBV2 to TRBJ1-1; 9 positions agree with TRBD1. This CDR3 comprises 14 residues. Germline V gene data show CDR1 as SNHLY and CDR2 as FYNNEI. J was trimmed by 1 base and V by 7 bases; bases with no gene match: 4. Here the CDR3 DNA reads TGTGCCAGCATGGGGACAGGGTGGAACACTGAAGCTTTCTTT. This gives the protein CASMGTGWNTEAFF.

J is TRBJ1-2 and V is TRBV6-5; 7 bases align to TRBD1. V was clipped by 5 bases and J by 3 bases; unmatched bases: 6. Germline CDR1 is MNHEY and CDR2 is SVGAGI. This CDR3 is 14 amino acids long. CDR3 protein: CASSGIDRDYGYTF. CDR3 nucleotide sequence: TGTGCCAGCAGTGGAATCGACAGGGACTATGGCTACACCTTC.

The chain carries TRBV11-1 and TRBJ2-1, with D maybe TRBD2 (6 bases). Germline V lookup: CDR1 SGHAT, CDR2 FQDESV (reference sequence). The CDR3 contains 13 residues. The V and J ends lost 1 base and 10 bases respectively, with 11 bases between them. The CDR3: CASSLVGGVEQFF. The CDR3 DNA reads TGTGCCAGCAGCTTAGTTGGCGGGGTAGAGCAGTTCTTC. The full variable domain, with the rest looked up from reference TRBV11-1 and TRBJ2-1, is EAEVAQSPRYKITEKSQAVAFWCDPISGHATLYWYRQILGQGPELLVQFQDESVVDDSQLPKDRFSAERLKGVDSTLKIQPAELGDSAMYLCASSLVGGVEQFFGPGTRLTVL.

The rearrangement links TRBV18 to TRBJ2-5, with 8 nucleotides matching TRBD1. Germline assignment: CDR1 KGHSH and CDR2 LQKENI. The V gene end was trimmed by 3 bases and the J gene end by 2 bases; junction bases not matched to a gene: 5. CDR3 length: 15 residues. The CDR3 loop reads CASSPRQGSQETQYF. The CDR3 coding sequence is TGTGCCAGCTCACCTAGACAGGGGTCTCAAGAGACCCAGTACTTC.

CDR3 in amino acids: CASKKGKGRGTQPQHF. CDR3 DNA: TGCGCCAGCAAAAAGGGAAAGGGGCGAGGCACTCAGCCCCAGCATTTT. The J gene is TRBJ1-5, the V gene TRBV5-1; TRBD1 might be the D (5 bases). This CDR3 has 16 amino acids. Germline-derived CDR1 and CDR2 are SGHRS and YFSETQ. V was clipped by 6 bases and J by 6 bases, with 22 bases between them.

The chain has TRBV12-2 and TRBJ2-5; the table's TRBD2 call for D was not verified on the DNA. TRBV12-2 is termed a pseudogene. The CDR3 consists of 16 residues. CDR3 region: CASRFGSGGARVAQYF. The CDR3, as DNA: TGTGCAAGTCGCTTTGGTAGCGGGGGGGCGCGGGTGGCCCAGTACTTC.

V and J are TRBV10-1 and TRBJ2-7, with 9 bases matching TRBD1. The CDR3 sequence is 13 residues long. The germline CDR1 and CDR2 sequences are WNHNN and SYGVQD (reference sequence). Trimming took 6 bases from V and 4 from J; bases not matched to a gene: 4. In nucleotides, the CDR3 is TGCGCCAGCAGGGGACAGGGAGTTTACGAGCAGTACTTC. Its protein product is CASRGQGVYEQYF.

V gene TRBV6-1 combines with J gene TRBJ2-5; 7 positions agree with TRBD2. Germline CDR1 and CDR2: MNHNS and SASEGT. CDR3 length: 14 residues. The ends lost 0 bases at V and 6 bases at J; junction bases unmatched: 4. CDR3 sequence reads: CASSEAGGPQTQYF. CDR3 nucleotides: TGTGCCAGCAGTGAAGCGGGAGGGCCGCAGACCCAGTACTTC.

The chain combines TRBV9 with TRBJ2-2; 7 positions agree with TRBD1. Per germline, CDR1 SGDLS and CDR2 YYNGEE. This CDR3 contains 14 residues. V was clipped by 4 bases and J by 3 bases; unmatched bases: 3. CDR3: CASSKDRYTGELFF. CDR3 bases: TGTGCCAGCAGCAAGGACAGGTACACCGGGGAGCTGTTTTTT.

The chain has TRBV4-1 and TRBJ1-1; D is perhaps TRBD1 (5 bases). The CDR3 has 13 residues. Germline CDR1 and CDR2: MGHRA and YSYEKL. V was cut by 4 bases and J by 5 bases, with 11 bases left in between. CDR3 sequence (DNA): TGCGCCAGCAGCCCCAGGGAGGGTACTGAAGCTTTCTTT. Translated, it gives CASSPREGTEAFF.

The CDR3 here is CASGGLAGEETQYF. DNA of the CDR3: TGTGCCAGCGGGGGACTAGCGGGAGAAGAGACCCAGTACTTC. The chain links TRBV6-4 to TRBJ2-5, with 14 nucleotides matching TRBD2. After removal of 8 bases from V and 3 bases from J, the junction contained 2 bases not matched to a gene. In germline, CDR1 is MRHNA, CDR2 SNTAGT. The CDR3 totals 14 residues.

The chain employs TRBV29-1 and TRBJ1-1, with TRBD1 identical over 7 bases. Trimming cost V 7 bases and J 2 bases; bases outside gene matches: 1. This CDR3 has 11 residues. CDR1 is SQVTM, CDR2 ANQGSEA, per germline. In DNA form, the CDR3 reads TGCAGCGGACAGGGAAACACTGAAGCTTTCTTT. Protein product: CSGQGNTEAFF. The full variable domain, rest sourced from reference TRBV29-1 and TRBJ1-1, is SAVISQKPSRDICQRGTSLTIQCQVDSQVTMMFWYRQQPGQSLTLIATANQGSEATYESGFVIDKFPISRPNLTFSTLTVSNMSPEDSSIYLCSGQGNTEAFFGQGTRLTVV.

V is TRBV11-2 and J is TRBJ2-1; the D gene is possibly TRBD1 (6 bases). CDR3 length equals 17 residues. CDR1 and CDR2 from the germline V gene are SGHAT and FQNNGV. V was clipped by 7 bases and J by 1 base, with 20 bases between them. The CDR3 sequence is CASIKYVGGTSYNEQFF. The CDR3 DNA reads as TGTGCCAGCATCAAGTACGTCGGTGGGACATCCTACAATGAGCAGTTCTTC.

This clone was detected only a few times. The chain couples TRBV7-2 to TRBJ2-7; D unclear. Trimming removed 0 bases from V and 1 base from J, with 7 bases in between. The CDR3 consists of 14 residues. Looked up from germline, CDR1 is SGHTA and CDR2 is FQGNSA. The CDR3 sequence: CASSLARVSYEQYF. The CDR3 DNA is TGTGCCAGCAGCTTAGCGCGTGTATCCTACGAGCAGTACTTC.

This chain joins TRBV6-5 and TRBJ2-3; 12 positions agree with TRBD1. The CDR3 covers 15 residues. Per the germline V gene, CDR1 is MNHEY and CDR2 is SVGAGI. J was trimmed by 4 bases and V by 7 bases; bases with no gene match: 6. CDR3 sequence (DNA): TGTGCCAGCACTCCCGGGACAGGGGGCGCAGATACGCAGTATTTT. It specifies CASTPGTGGADTQYF.

The genes are TRBV28 and TRBJ1-5; TRBD1 matches 11 bases. The CDR3 consists of 16 residues. Looked up from germline, CDR1 is MDHEN and CDR2 is SYDVKM. The ends lost 4 bases at V and 5 bases at J; junction bases unmatched: 7. In nucleotides, the CDR3 is TGTGCCAGCAGTTCCCAGGACAGGGGGCGGCATCAGCCCCAGCATTTT. Translation gives CASSSQDRGRHQPQHF.

This sequence joins TRBV7-2 and TRBJ1-5, with D possibly TRBD1 on 5 matching bases. Germline-derived CDR1 and CDR2 are SGHTA and FQGNSA. This CDR3 region has 16 residues. V lost 4 bases to trimming and J lost 4 bases, with 17 bases between them. The CDR3 region is CASSSSGRVTNQPQHF. The CDR3 coding sequence is TGTGCCAGCAGCTCTTCGGGCAGGGTTACAAATCAGCCCCAGCATTTT.

The chain combines TRBV6-5 with TRBJ2-7, with D possibly matching TRBD2 (6 bases). Per the germline V gene, CDR1 is MNHEY and CDR2 is SVGAGI. V dropped 10 bases and J dropped 3 bases, with 13 bases sitting between them. CDR3 length: 12 amino acids. CDR3 sequence (DNA): TGTGCCACCGCGGGACGGGGCTACGAGCAGTACTTC. This encodes CATAGRGYEQYF.

CDR3 residues: CAISESRGGYGYTF. DNA for the CDR3: TGTGCCATCAGTGAATCTAGGGGAGGCTATGGCTACACCTTC. The V gene is TRBV10-3, the J gene TRBJ1-2; a possible D gene is TRBD1 (5 bases). The germline CDR1 and CDR2 sequences are ENHRY and SYGVKD. The ends were cut back, 3 bases at V and 4 bases at J, with 12 bases in the middle. The CDR3 runs 14 residues.

This chain joins TRBV5-8 and TRBJ1-1; D gene ambiguous. From germline, CDR1 is SGHTS and CDR2 YDEGEE. Trimming removed 0 bases at V and 3 bases at J, with 12 bases between. This CDR3 spans 15 amino acids. The CDR3 loop is CASSLGWRIYTEAFF. CDR3 bases: TGTGCCAGCAGCTTGGGGTGGCGGATTTACACTGAAGCTTTCTTT. The full variable domain, completed using reference TRBV5-8 and TRBJ1-1, is EAGVTQSPTHLIKTRGQQATLRCSPISGHTSVYWYQQALGLGLQFLLWYDEGEERNRGNFPPRFSGRQFPNYSSELNVNALELEDSALYLCASSLGWRIYTEAFFGQGTRLTVV.